This T cell receptor (beta chain) was found in a study of blood T cell repertoires in COVID-19. Profiling relied on immunoSEQ multiplex PCR, and the TCRdb table lists in-frame clones only, not all of them. Of roughly 200,000 clones listed, roughly 80% were seen once; the top ten hold approximately 4.7%. Germline V CDR1 and CDR2: SEHNR, FQNEAQ (reference sequence). V was pared by 1 base and J by 5 bases, with 4 bases of the junction left unmatched. The CDR3 has 15 amino acids. Source material: peripheral blood. The sequence came from a man aged 50-59 years with active or convalescent COVID-19. The gene calls are TRBV7-9 and TRBJ1-4, with 7 bases fitting TRBD1. The CDR3 loop reads CASSLGDSANEKLFF. CDR3 in DNA: TGTGCCAGCAGCTTAGGGGACAGCGCAAATGAAAAACTGTTTTTT.